A selection of T cell receptor beta chains follows, all from one sample in a study of CD8+CD57+ T cells in acquired aplastic anemia. TCRdb analysed the reads with MiXCR anew, one entry per CDR3 protein. The profile shows about 180,000 distinct CDR3 sequences, about 47% of them singletons. The specimen was sorted CD4+, CD8+, or CD8+CD57+ T cells (not recorded which) from PBMCs. These receptors all come from a human donor in good health. CDR3s leave out the opening cysteine and the closing phenylalanine or tryptophan.

V,J,CDR3
TRBV6-5,TRBJ2-1,ASARTSIGNEQF
TRBV24-1,TRBJ2-3,ASEDREHNEQY
TRBV2,TRBJ2-1,ASRTSWYNEQF
TRBV10-3,TRBJ1-2,AISESEGGLGYGYT
TRBV2,TRBJ1-5,ATRQSNQPQH
TRBV2,TRBJ1-3,ASSIQGAPGNTIY
TRBV2,TRBJ2-1,ASSQEKNSIEQF
TRBV5-1,TRBJ2-6,ASSLTGGSGANVLT
TRBV10-3,TRBJ1-4,AISDHQSGNEKLF
TRBV14,TRBJ2-7,ASSLGGTGSYEQY
TRBV20-1,TRBJ2-5,SADRGAGETQY
TRBV4-1,TRBJ2-7,ASSQGSGSYEQY
TRBV28,TRBJ1-1,ASTSGTGLNTEAF
TRBV7-7,TRBJ2-1,ASSPGQGLAGVGNEQF